This paragraph covers one T cell receptor beta chain sequence. The antigen remains undetermined. Sequencing used immunoSEQ multiplex PCR; TCRdb keeps in-frame clones, though not all of them. The sample holds roughly 120,000 clones, around 85% seen once. This sample is part of a study of T cell responses to AZD1222 COVID-19 vaccine. Findings of the study overall: Just five or six AZD1222 recipients tested seropositive at baseline. Possibly, clonal diversity was underestimated; donors were largely white British and included more females. In all cases, repertoires were sampled only after the peak T cell response. The reported proportion of spike-specific TCRs targeting unmutated variant regions was nearly half.

Trimming removed 0 bases from V and 8 bases from J, with 8 bases in between. Germline values: CDR1 MGHRA, CDR2 YSYEKL. This CDR3 has 13 residues. This receptor was identified in an adult who received the AZD1222 COVID-19 vaccine. Sequenced here: peripheral blood, sampled 28 days after the second AZD1222 dose. This sequence joins TRBV4-1 and TRBJ2-1; D may correspond to TRBD1 or TRBD2 (5 bases each). CDR3 nucleotides: TGCGCCAGCAGCCAAGATTTGGGGGATGAGCAGTTCTTC. Amino acids: CASSQDLGDEQFF.